This TCR beta chain is drawn from a study of Ad26.COV2.S vaccination and SARS-CoV-2 variants. For the study at large: Of the COV1001 trial arms, the Ad26.COV2.S arm included the donor. The authors gave Ad26.COV2.S intramuscularly, either once or twice 56 days apart. General study findings and limits: In TCR breadth and depth analyses, total T cell responses may have been underestimated. Compared with placebo recipients, vaccine recipients had higher spike-specific TCR breadth.

Clones were sequenced by immunoSEQ multiplex PCR, and TCRdb holds only the in-frame ones, with some missing. The table includes more than 300,000 clones, about 85% detected once. Treatment meaning: around 19 received Ad26.COV2.S at low or high dose, single or two shots; roughly five received placebo; per-sample allocation not given. Day 63 following the first vaccine or placebo injection was when the samples were taken. Trimming removed 5 bases at V and 4 bases at J, with 12 bases between. Germline V gene lookup returns CDR1 SGHTA and CDR2 FQGNSA. This CDR3 spans 13 amino acids. Only one count was recorded for this clone. Its target is not known.

The sequencing used peripheral blood, collected in a trial of Ad26.COV2.S vaccine versus placebo. The chain joins TRBV7-2 to TRBJ2-7; D may be TRBD1 (6 bases). The clonotype originates from a person aged 18-60 years who received the Ad26.COV2.S COVID-19 vaccine or a placebo. The CDR3 protein is CASSNGQLYEQYF. The CDR3 coding sequence is TGTGCCAGCAGCAATGGACAGTTATACGAGCAGTACTTC.